The 12 T cell receptor beta chains in this list originate from one sample, sequenced in a study of T cell repertoires in cytomegalovirus infection. Their cognate antigens are unknown. TCRdb reprocessed the reads with MiXCR, giving one entry per CDR3 protein. The sample has hundreds of thousands of distinct CDR3 sequences, approximately 30% seen once. Sequences were derived from cultured CD8+ T cells from PBMCs, sampled from culture after CMV antigen stimulation. The receptors stem from a human donor in good health (CMV status not recorded). Some clones in this sample may be carry-over from other donors' samples.

This clonotype appeared many times. J is TRBJ1-1 and V is TRBV27; a weak D match, TRBD1 (5 bases). V lost 6 bases to trimming and J lost 3 bases, with 11 bases between them. The length of the CDR3 is 13 residues. The germline V gene has CDR1 MNHEY and CDR2 SMNVEV (reference sequence). This chain's CDR3 is CASSLRDDTEAFF. CDR3 DNA: TGTGCCAGCAGCCTAAGGGACGACACTGAAGCTTTCTTT.

This clonotype was seen a few times. The chain is built from TRBV4-1 and TRBJ2-2; tentative D call: TRBD2 (6 bases). The CDR3 totals 17 residues. CDR1 and CDR2 from the germline V gene are MGHRA and YSYEKL. The V end lost 4 bases, the J end lost 4 bases, and 19 bases lay between the germline ends. The CDR3 loop reads CASSLPYGGIVTGELFF. CDR3 sequence (DNA): TGCGCCAGCAGCCTCCCATACGGGGGTATCGTCACCGGGGAGCTGTTTTTT.

The rearrangement uses TRBV5-6 and TRBJ2-3; perhaps TRBD2 as D (6 bases). The ends were cut back, 4 bases at V and 1 base at J, with 22 bases in the middle. Germline V gene lookup returns CDR1 SGHDT and CDR2 YYEEEE. The CDR3 is 18 residues long. The CDR3, as DNA: TGTGCCAGCAGCGTAATATCCGGGACTGCGCCCGGCACAGATACGCAGTATTTT. This codes for CASSVISGTAPGTDTQYF.

The chain couples TRBV6-5 to TRBJ2-7, with unresolved D. Trimming shortened V by 2 bases and J by 6 bases, and 14 bases separated the two germline ends. Germline V gene data show CDR1 as MNHEY and CDR2 as SVGAGI. The CDR3 runs to 14 residues. CDR3: CASSYHPDGTEQYV. The CDR3 nucleotides are TGTGCCAGCAGTTACCACCCGGACGGTACCGAGCAGTACGTC.

This chain connects TRBV6-5 to TRBJ2-2; tentatively, D is TRBD1 or TRBD2 (5 bases each). V lost 10 bases and J lost 3, with 12 bases in between. Germline assignment: CDR1 MNHEY and CDR2 SVGAGI. The CDR3 is 13 residues long. The CDR3 sequence: CATNQGHTGELFF. The CDR3 nucleotides read TGTGCCACCAACCAGGGACACACCGGGGAGCTGTTTTTT.

The chain is built from TRBV7-2 and TRBJ2-7; D assignment may be TRBD1 or TRBD2 (5 bases each). The CDR3 is 13 amino acids. Trimming took off 5 bases at V and 6 bases at J, with 14 bases between the two ends. From germline, CDR1 is SGHTA and CDR2 FQGNSA. Written as DNA, the CDR3 is TGTGCCAGCAGCCTGTCCCGGGGCCCCGAGCAGTACGTC. Encoded protein: CASSLSRGPEQYV.

The chain joins TRBV6-6 to TRBJ2-3; TRBD2 matches 10 bases. This CDR3 has 16 residues. The V gene end was trimmed by 2 bases and the J gene end by 3 bases; junction bases not matched to a gene: 5. CDR1 and CDR2 (germline): MNHNY, SVGAGI (reference sequence). The CDR3 region is CASSYPGLAATDTQYF. In DNA, the CDR3 is TGTGCCAGCAGTTACCCCGGACTAGCGGCGACAGATACGCAGTATTTT.

This clonotype was detected a few times. This sequence joins TRBV4-1 and TRBJ2-2; possibly TRBD2 for D (6 bases). The germline V and J ends were trimmed by 1 base and 5 bases, with 17 bases remaining between them. CDR3 length: 17 amino acids. The germline V gene encodes CDR1 MGHRA and CDR2 YSYEKL. The DNA of the CDR3 is TGCGCCAGCAGCCAAGTATCGGCGGGAATCGGGACCGGGGAGCTGTTTTTT. Translation gives CASSQVSAGIGTGELFF.

The V gene is TRBV20-1, the J gene TRBJ1-6; 7 bases match TRBD1. The CDR3 is made up of 13 amino acids. CDR1 and CDR2 from the germline V gene are DFQATT and SNEGSKA (reference sequence). After removal of 6 bases from V and 7 bases from J, the junction contained 6 bases not matched to a gene. CDR3 in amino acids: CSAQGQINSPLHF. The CDR3 DNA reads TGCAGTGCGCAGGGACAGATAAATTCACCCCTCCACTTT.

This clonotype was seen more than once but under ten times. This rearrangement joins TRBV6-6 to TRBJ2-7; TRBD1 or TRBD2 may be the D gene (6 bases each). Germline V gene sequence: CDR1 MNHNY, CDR2 SVGAGI (reference sequence). V dropped 0 bases and J dropped 3 bases, with 21 bases sitting between them. The CDR3 is 18 residues long. Here the CDR3 reads CASSYSSPEGGPNYEQYV. CDR3 nucleotides: TGTGCCAGCAGTTACTCCTCCCCCGAGGGGGGACCGAACTACGAGCAGTACGTC.

This clonotype was counted many times. V is TRBV12-3 or TRBV12-4 and J is TRBJ2-5; 8 nucleotides line up with TRBD1. Trimming cost V 6 bases and J 2 bases; bases outside gene matches: 11. This CDR3 has 16 residues. CDR3 DNA sequence: TGTGCCAGCAGCTCCCTCGGACAGGGACTTCAAGAGACCCAGTACTTC. It specifies CASSSLGQGLQETQYF.

This clonotype has at least ten counts. This chain connects TRBV12-3 or TRBV12-4 to TRBJ2-5, with 8 bases matching TRBD1. The CDR3 loop spans 13 amino acids. The V and J ends lost 9 bases and 5 bases, in that order; junction bases with no gene match: 8. CDR3 sequence: CASSPDREETQYF. DNA of the CDR3: TGTGCCAGTAGTCCGGACAGGGAGGAGACCCAGTACTTC.